The subject of this entry is one T cell receptor (beta chain). What it recognizes is unknown. The entirety of the isolated RNA underwent reverse transcription, so expressed TCRB transcripts were sequenced. Profiled with immunoSEQ multiplex PCR; TCRdb holds only in-frame clones, not every one. Of about 180,000 clones in the sample, 7% to 9% were seen once. The data were obtained in a study of beta chain features in type 1 diabetes. Broader study findings: In all four CD4+ subsets, TCRB CDR3 length was significantly, moderately reduced in type 1 diabetes.

Averaging approximately 0.11 L, one heparinised blood draw was given by each donor. J was trimmed by 5 bases and V by 5 bases; bases with no gene match: 7. Germline V gene lookup returns CDR1 SGHTA and CDR2 FQGNSA. The CDR3 contains 15 residues. Sequenced sample: central memory CD4+ T cells from blood. This rearrangement joins TRBV7-2 to TRBJ2-7; 12 bases line up with TRBD2. The clonotype comes from a man aged 18 to 30 with type 1 diabetes. The CDR3 DNA reads as TGTGCCAGCAGCCTTGGACTAGCGGGATTGAACGAGCAGTACTTC. This translates into CASSLGLAGLNEQYF.